The table lists the clone carrying this T cell receptor (beta chain) with a few counts. Its antigen is unknown. Template switching added a universal primer site, and cDNA bore unique molecular identifiers. One entry per CDR3 protein results from TCRdb running MiXCR on the 5' RACE reads. This sample has about 200,000 distinct CDR3 sequences, with 7.5% found just once. The sample comes from a study of identical twins. Study outcomes and limitations: Researchers reported excess low generation probability among twin-shared out-of-frame alpha sequences. A partial confounding effect on zero-insertion analyses could come from invariant MAIT and iNKT cells. Beta clonotypes that were abundant in cord blood contained fewer insertions, a pattern absent from memory repertoires.

The CDR3 consists of 15 residues. Germline CDR1 and CDR2: LNHNV and YYDKDF (reference sequence). V shed 9 bases and J 0 bases; nucleotides not matched to a gene: 7. This sample was shared with a second study, whose subject was yellow fever vaccine responses in identical twins.

What was sequenced was memory (CD45RO+) T cells sorted from blood. The clonotype originates from a woman aged 18-29 years in good health. This chain connects TRBV15 to TRBJ2-3; TRBD1 matches 9 bases. CDR3 coding DNA: TGTGCCACATGGACAGGGGATGGGAGCACAGATACGCAGTATTTT. As protein: CATWTGDGSTDTQYF.